The entry below gives a single T cell receptor (beta chain) sequence along with its context. As yet, its antigen is unknown. This specimen comes from a study of Tregs in tolerant kidney transplant recipients. Study conclusions and caveats: This study did not directly address biological reproducibility.

Per germline, CDR1 SGHVS and CDR2 FNYEAQ. The CDR3 spans 13 residues. Losses at the gene ends were 5 bases for V and 3 bases for J; bases not matched to a gene: 4. Sequenced by immunoSEQ multiplex PCR; TCRdb stores in-frame clones only, minus some. Among just under 65,000 clones listed, more than 95% were seen once. Sample: Tregs from blood, taken before the transplant. The TCR sequence derives from a human donor who received a combined kidney and bone marrow transplant. V is TRBV7-6 and J is TRBJ2-7, with 7 nucleotides matching TRBD1. The CDR3 DNA follows: TGTGCCAGCAGCCTCCGGGACAGCTACGAGCAGTACTTC. It translates to CASSLRDSYEQYF.